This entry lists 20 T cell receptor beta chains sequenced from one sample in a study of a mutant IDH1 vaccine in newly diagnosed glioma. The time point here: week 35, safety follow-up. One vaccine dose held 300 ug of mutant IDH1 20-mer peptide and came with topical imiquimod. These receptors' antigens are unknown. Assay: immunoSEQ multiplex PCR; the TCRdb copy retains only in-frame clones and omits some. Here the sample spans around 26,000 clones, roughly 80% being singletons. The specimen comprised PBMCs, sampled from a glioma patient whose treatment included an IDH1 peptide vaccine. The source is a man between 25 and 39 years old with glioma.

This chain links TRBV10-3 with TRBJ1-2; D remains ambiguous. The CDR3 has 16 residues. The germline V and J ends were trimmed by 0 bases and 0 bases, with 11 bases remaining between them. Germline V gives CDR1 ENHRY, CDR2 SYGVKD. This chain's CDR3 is CAISESVGRANYGYTF. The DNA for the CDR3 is TGTGCCATCAGTGAGTCTGTAGGGCGGGCTAACTATGGCTACACCTTC.

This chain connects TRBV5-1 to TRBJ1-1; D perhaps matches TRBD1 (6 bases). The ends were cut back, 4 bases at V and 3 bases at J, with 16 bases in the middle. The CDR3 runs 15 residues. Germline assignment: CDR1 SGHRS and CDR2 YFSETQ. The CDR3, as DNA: TGCGCCAGCAGCCAGAAGACAGGTCGGGACACTGAAGCTTTCTTT. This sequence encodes CASSQKTGRDTEAFF.

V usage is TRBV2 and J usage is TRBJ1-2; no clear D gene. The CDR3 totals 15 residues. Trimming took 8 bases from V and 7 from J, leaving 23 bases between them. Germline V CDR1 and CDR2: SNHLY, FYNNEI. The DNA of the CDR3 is TGTGCCAGCTCCGAAAGCCCCGCCAGGCTCGGTGGCTACACCTTC. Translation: CASSESPARLGGYTF.

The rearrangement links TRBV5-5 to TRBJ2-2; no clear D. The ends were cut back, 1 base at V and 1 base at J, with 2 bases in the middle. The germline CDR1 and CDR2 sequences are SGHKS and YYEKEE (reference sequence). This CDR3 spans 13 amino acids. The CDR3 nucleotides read TGTGCCAGCAGCTTGCGGAACACCGGGGAGCTGTTTTTT. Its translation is CASSLRNTGELFF.

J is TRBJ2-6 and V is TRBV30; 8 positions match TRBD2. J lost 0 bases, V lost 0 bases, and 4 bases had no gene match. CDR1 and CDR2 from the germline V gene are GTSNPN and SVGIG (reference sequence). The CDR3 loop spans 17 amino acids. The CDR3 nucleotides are TGTGCCTGGAGTGTACTCGGGGGGGCCTCTGGGGCCAACGTCCTGACTTTC. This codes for CAWSVLGGASGANVLTF.

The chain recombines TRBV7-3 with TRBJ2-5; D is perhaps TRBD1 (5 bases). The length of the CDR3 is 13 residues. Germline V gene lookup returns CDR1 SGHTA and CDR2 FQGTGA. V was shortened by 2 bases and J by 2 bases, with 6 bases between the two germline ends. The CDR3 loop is CASSLQGQETQYF. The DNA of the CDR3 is TGTGCCAGCAGCTTACAGGGACAAGAGACCCAGTACTTC. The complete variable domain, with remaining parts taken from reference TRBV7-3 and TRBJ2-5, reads GAGVSQTPSNKVTEKGKYVELRCDPISGHTALYWYRQSLGQGPEFLIYFQGTGAADDSGLPNDRFFAVRPEGSVSTLKIQRTERGDSAVYLCASSLQGQETQYFGPGTRLLVL.

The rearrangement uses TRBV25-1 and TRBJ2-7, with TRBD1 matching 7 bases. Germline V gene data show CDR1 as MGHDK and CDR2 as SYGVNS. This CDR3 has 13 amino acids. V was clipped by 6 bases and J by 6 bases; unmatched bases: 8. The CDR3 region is CASRTGFYSEQYF. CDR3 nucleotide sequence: TGTGCCAGCAGGACAGGGTTTTACAGCGAGCAGTACTTC.

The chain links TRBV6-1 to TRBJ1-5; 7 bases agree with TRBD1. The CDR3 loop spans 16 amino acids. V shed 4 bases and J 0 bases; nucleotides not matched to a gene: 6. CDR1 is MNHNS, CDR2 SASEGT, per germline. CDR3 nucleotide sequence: TGTGCCAGCAGTGCAAACAGGGGTTATAGCAATCAGCCCCAGCATTTT. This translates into CASSANRGYSNQPQHF.

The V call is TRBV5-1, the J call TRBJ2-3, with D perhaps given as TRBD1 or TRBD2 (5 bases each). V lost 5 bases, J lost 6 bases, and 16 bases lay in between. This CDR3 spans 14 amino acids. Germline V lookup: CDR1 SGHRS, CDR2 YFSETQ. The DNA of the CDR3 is TGCGCCAGCAGTTTTGCTGGGGGTTCGGATACGCAGTATTTT. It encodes CASSFAGGSDTQYF.

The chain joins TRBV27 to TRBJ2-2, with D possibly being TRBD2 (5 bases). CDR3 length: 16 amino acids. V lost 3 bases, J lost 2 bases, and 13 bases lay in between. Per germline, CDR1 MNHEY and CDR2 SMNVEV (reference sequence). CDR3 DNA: TGTGCCAGCAGTTTCGGTAATACTAGAAACACCGGGGAGCTGTTTTTT. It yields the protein CASSFGNTRNTGELFF.

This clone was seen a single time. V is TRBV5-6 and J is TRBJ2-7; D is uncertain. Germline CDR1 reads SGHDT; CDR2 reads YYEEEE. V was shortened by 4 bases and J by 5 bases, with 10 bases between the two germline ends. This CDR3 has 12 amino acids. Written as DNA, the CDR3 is TGTGCCAGCAGCCCCGACTCAGACGAGCAGTACTTC. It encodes CASSPDSDEQYF.

CDR3 coding DNA: TGTGCCAGCAGCCAAGATGAGGGGACTGGGTCAAGAAACATTCAGTACTTC. As protein: CASSQDEGTGSRNIQYF. This chain connects TRBV4-2 to TRBJ2-4; weak D call: TRBD2 (6 bases). The germline V and J ends were trimmed by 0 bases and 6 bases, with 18 bases remaining between them. Per germline, CDR1 LGHNA and CDR2 YNFKEQ. The CDR3 is 17 residues long.

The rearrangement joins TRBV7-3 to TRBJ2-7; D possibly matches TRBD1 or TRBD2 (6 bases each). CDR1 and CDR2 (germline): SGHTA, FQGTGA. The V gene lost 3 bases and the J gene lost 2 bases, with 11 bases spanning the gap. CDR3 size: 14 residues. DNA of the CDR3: TGTGCCAGCAGCTTGGGGGGCAGCACCTACGAGCAGTACTTC. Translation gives CASSLGGSTYEQYF.

CDR3 region: CASSTGQLEKLFF. CDR3 nucleotides: TGTGCCAGTAGTACCGGACAGCTTGAAAAACTGTTTTTT. The chain joins TRBV19 to TRBJ1-4, with D maybe TRBD1 (6 bases). Germline V gene data show CDR1 as LNHDA and CDR2 as SQIVND (reference sequence). The CDR3 totals 13 residues. The V end was cut by 4 bases, the J end by 7 bases, with 10 bases between.

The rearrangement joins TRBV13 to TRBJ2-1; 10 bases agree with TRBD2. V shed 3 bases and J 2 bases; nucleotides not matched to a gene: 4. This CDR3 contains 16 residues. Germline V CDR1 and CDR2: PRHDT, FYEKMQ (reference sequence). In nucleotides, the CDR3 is TGTGCCAGCAGCTTGGGGAGCGGGGGGGCCTACAATGAGCAGTTCTTC. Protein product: CASSLGSGGAYNEQFF.

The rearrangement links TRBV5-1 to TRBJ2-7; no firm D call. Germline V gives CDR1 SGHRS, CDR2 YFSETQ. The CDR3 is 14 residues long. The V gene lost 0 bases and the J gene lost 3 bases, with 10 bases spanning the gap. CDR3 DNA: TGCGCCAGCAGCTTGGACAGTGGTCTCTACGAGCAGTACTTC. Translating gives CASSLDSGLYEQYF.

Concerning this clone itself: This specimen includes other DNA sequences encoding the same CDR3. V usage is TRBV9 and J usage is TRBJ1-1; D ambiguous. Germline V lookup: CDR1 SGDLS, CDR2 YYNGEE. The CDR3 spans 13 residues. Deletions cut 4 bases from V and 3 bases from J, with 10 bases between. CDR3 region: CASSPGDDTEAFF. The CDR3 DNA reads TGTGCCAGCAGCCCCGGGGATGACACTGAAGCTTTCTTT.

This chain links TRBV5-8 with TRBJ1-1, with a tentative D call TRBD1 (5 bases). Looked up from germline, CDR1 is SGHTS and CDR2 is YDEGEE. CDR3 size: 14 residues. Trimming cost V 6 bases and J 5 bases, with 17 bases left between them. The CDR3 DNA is TGTGCCAGCACCCCGGCCAGGGTGCGAACTGAAGCTTTCTTT. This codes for CASTPARVRTEAFF.

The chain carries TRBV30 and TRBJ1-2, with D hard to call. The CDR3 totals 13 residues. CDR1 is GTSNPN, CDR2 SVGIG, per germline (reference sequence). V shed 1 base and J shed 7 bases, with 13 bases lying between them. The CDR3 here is CAWSGPRLGGYTF. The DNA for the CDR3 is TGTGCCTGGAGTGGTCCGAGACTCGGTGGCTACACCTTC.

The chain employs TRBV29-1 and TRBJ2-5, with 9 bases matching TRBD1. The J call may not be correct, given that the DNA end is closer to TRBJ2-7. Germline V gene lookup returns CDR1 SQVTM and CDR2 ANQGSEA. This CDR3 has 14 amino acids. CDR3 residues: CSVEGTGVTYEQYF. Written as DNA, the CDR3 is TGCAGCGTTGAAGGGACAGGGGTAACCTACGAGCAGTACTTC.